This T cell receptor (beta chain) was profiled in a study of cytomegalovirus exposure and HLA in healthy donors. Germline V gene lookup returns CDR1 SNHLY and CDR2 FYNNEI. The V segment lost 5 bases and the J segment 3 bases; nucleotides outside the gene matches: 4. There are 15 residues in the CDR3. 60 Vbeta and 13 Jbeta primers were used in PCR. TCRdb's table, derived via immunoSEQ multiplex PCR, lists solely in-frame clones and lacks some. The data show tens of thousands of clones, roughly three quarters seen once. The receptor was derived from a woman between 40 and 50 years old in good health and CMV-seropositive. This chain uses TRBV2 with TRBJ2-5; 12 nucleotides line up with TRBD1. Sample: PBMCs. CDR3 loop: CASSRGQGAEETQYF. The CDR3 nucleotides read TGTGCCAGCAGTCGGGGACAGGGGGCCGAAGAGACCCAGTACTTC.